These 29 T cell receptor beta chains were all obtained from the same sample, sequenced in a study of CD8 T cells in ankylosing spondylitis. TCRdb re-derived calls from the 5' RACE reads in MiXCR, one entry per CDR3 protein. The sample lists tens of thousands of distinct CDR3 sequences, about 6.3% occurring once. Material for sequencing was blood, either unsorted or a sorted T cell fraction (not recorded which). The receptors come from a male donor with ankylosing spondylitis or in good health (not recorded which).

In this sample, this clonotype turned up many times. The rearrangement links TRBV2 to TRBJ1-2; 9 bases are a match to TRBD1. From germline, CDR1 is SNHLY and CDR2 FYNNEI. V shed 11 bases and J 7 bases; nucleotides not matched to a gene: 5. The CDR3 has 11 amino acids. CDR3 DNA: TGTGCCGGGACAGGGAGCCCTGGCTACACCTTC. Translation gives CAGTGSPGYTF.

This clonotype was seen ten or more times. The chain joins TRBV6-2 or TRBV6-3 to TRBJ1-2; D is ambiguous. CDR1 and CDR2 from the germline V gene are MNHEY and SVGEGT. The CDR3 spans 14 residues. The V end lost 6 bases, the J end lost 4 bases, and 15 bases lay between the germline ends. The CDR3 sequence: CASRPRGRIYGYTF. CDR3 nucleotides: TGTGCCAGCAGACCCCGAGGCCGCATCTATGGCTACACCTTC.

This chain joins TRBV5-1 and TRBJ1-1; D gene uncertain. CDR1 and CDR2 from the germline V gene are SGHRS and YFSETQ. V shed 4 bases and J shed 1 base, with 14 bases lying between them. This CDR3 is 15 amino acids long. For the CDR3, the DNA is TGCGCCAGCAGCCCCCGGGCCGGGGAGAACACTGAAGCTTTCTTT. Amino acid sequence: CASSPRAGENTEAFF.

This clonotype occurred many times. The chain joins TRBV7-9 to TRBJ1-2; possible D gene TRBD1, 6 bases. The CDR3 extends over 10 amino acids. Germline CDR1 is SEHNR and CDR2 is FQNEAQ (reference sequence). V lost 8 bases, J lost 5 bases, and 6 bases lay in between. This CDR3 is CASQGYGYTF. CDR3 bases: TGTGCCAGCCAGGGGTATGGCTACACCTTC.

This clonotype was counted ten times or more. The rearrangement joins TRBV3-1 to TRBJ2-1, with 10 bases aligning to TRBD2. Germline lookup yields CDR1 LGHDT and CDR2 YNNKEL (reference sequence). Trimming removed 0 bases from V and 7 bases from J; junction bases left unmatched: 3. There are 15 residues in the CDR3. CDR3 sequence: CASSQDPSGSNEQFF. CDR3 DNA: TGTGCCAGCAGCCAAGACCCTAGCGGGAGTAATGAGCAGTTCTTC.

This clonotype was counted at least ten times. The chain recombines TRBV6-1 with TRBJ2-1, with 9 bases lining up with TRBD1. The germline gives CDR1 MNHNS, CDR2 SASEGT. This CDR3 is built from 15 residues. V gave up 6 bases and J gave up 8 bases; unmatched junction bases: 11. The CDR3 protein is CASSRTGTGWDEQFF. The CDR3 bases are TGTGCCAGCAGCCGGACCGGGACAGGGTGGGATGAGCAGTTCTTC.

Many counts were recorded for this clonotype. This chain uses TRBV7-9 with TRBJ2-1, with D tentatively TRBD2 (6 bases). CDR1 SEHNR and CDR2 FQNEAQ come from the germline V gene (reference sequence). V lost 3 bases and J lost 4, with 13 bases in between. This CDR3 region has 15 residues. The CDR3 nucleotides read TGTGCCAGCAGCTTGGACGGGAGCGCGTACAATGAGCAGTTCTTC. Its protein product is CASSLDGSAYNEQFF. The full variable domain, with the rest looked up from reference TRBV7-9 and TRBJ2-1, is DTGVSQNPRHKITKRGQNVTFRCDPISEHNRLYWYRQTLGQGPEFLTYFQNEAQLEKSRLLSDRFSAERPKGSFSTLEIQRTEQGDSAMYLCASSLDGSAYNEQFFGPGTRLTVL.

On this clonotype itself: It may be a read error: a sequence one base away is much more abundant. The chain recombines TRBV3-1 with TRBJ2-7; the D gene is possibly TRBD2 (6 bases). The CDR3 sequence is 14 residues long. Germline V gene data show CDR1 as LGHDT and CDR2 as YNNKEL (reference sequence). This CDR3 is CVSSPRGKPHEQYF. The CDR3 DNA reads as TGTGTCAGCAGCCCCCGCGGGAAACCCCACGAGCAGTACTTC.

V is TRBV7-2 and J is TRBJ2-2; TRBD2 matches 12 bases. With 6 bases clipped from V and 4 bases from J, the junction kept 18 bases outside the gene matches. From germline, CDR1 is SGHTA and CDR2 FQGNSA. The length of the CDR3 is 20 residues. CDR3 sequence (DNA): TGTGCCAGCAGTCGTCTTAGGAGGGCTAGCGGGAGGGCGGGCACCGGGGAGCTGTTTTTT. It encodes CASSRLRRASGRAGTGELFF.

This clonotype was recorded many times. This rearrangement joins TRBV5-1 to TRBJ2-1, with D possibly matching TRBD2 (6 bases). From germline, CDR1 is SGHRS and CDR2 YFSETQ. The CDR3 totals 15 residues. V was clipped by 3 bases and J by 8 bases, with 18 bases between them. This CDR3 is CASSWGVTRIYEQFF. CDR3 sequence (DNA): TGCGCCAGCAGCTGGGGGGTGACTAGGATCTATGAGCAGTTCTTC.

This clonotype was observed at least ten times. This sequence joins TRBV20-1 and TRBJ2-1, with D unclear. CDR1 DFQATT and CDR2 SNEGSKA come from the germline V gene (reference sequence). The CDR3 runs to 11 residues. V dropped 0 bases and J dropped 14 bases, with 11 bases sitting between them. The CDR3 coding sequence is TGCAGTGCTAGAGAACTTGTATCTGAGTTCTTC. Amino acid sequence: CSARELVSEFF.

This clonotype was seen many times. CDR3 loop: CSAGSPGTVNEQFF. The CDR3 DNA is TGCAGTGCTGGGTCGCCCGGGACGGTAAATGAGCAGTTCTTC. The chain has TRBV20-1 and TRBJ2-1, with D perhaps given as TRBD1 or TRBD2 (5 bases each). Between the trimmed V and J ends, which lost 5 bases and 7 bases, there was a span of 18 bases. Germline V gene sequence: CDR1 DFQATT, CDR2 SNEGSKA (reference sequence). The CDR3 extends over 14 amino acids.

This clonotype appeared a few times. The chain carries TRBV11-2 and TRBJ2-3, with 11 bases aligning to TRBD2. With 0 bases clipped from V and 8 bases from J, the junction kept 4 bases outside the gene matches. The CDR3 has 15 amino acids. Germline CDR1 reads SGHAT; CDR2 reads FQNNGV. The CDR3 nucleotides read TGTGCCAGCAGCTTAGACCGCACTAGCGGGAGTACGCAGTATTTT. This sequence encodes CASSLDRTSGSTQYF.

This clonotype showed up many times. The chain combines TRBV15 with TRBJ2-3; 9 bases map to TRBD2. With 2 bases clipped from V and 4 bases from J, the junction kept 7 bases outside the gene matches. Germline CDR1 reads LNHNV; CDR2 reads YYDKDF (reference sequence). The CDR3 loop spans 16 amino acids. The DNA for the CDR3 is TGTGCCACCAGCAGATCTAGCGGGAATCGGGCAGATACGCAGTATTTT. Protein sequence: CATSRSSGNRADTQYF.

This clonotype occurred many times. The CDR3 nucleotides are TGTGCCGCCGGGGAGGACTCCTCCTACAATGAGCAGTTCTTC. This gives the protein CAAGEDSSYNEQFF. This chain links TRBV28 with TRBJ2-1, with a possible D match to TRBD2 (6 bases). From germline, CDR1 is MDHEN and CDR2 SYDVKM. The CDR3 covers 14 residues. The V end lost 11 bases, the J end lost 0 bases, and 14 bases lay between the germline ends.

This clonotype appeared many times. The chain carries TRBV25-1 and TRBJ2-2; D remains ambiguous. Trimming left V 2 bases short and J 5 bases short, with 9 bases between. Germline CDR1 MGHDK, CDR2 SYGVNS. The CDR3 runs to 14 residues. The CDR3, as DNA: TGTGCCAGCAGTGAAAGCGTAAAAACCGGGGAGCTGTTTTTT. Translation: CASSESVKTGELFF. Full variable domain (outside the CDR3, taken from reference TRBV25-1 and TRBJ2-2): EADIYQTPRYLVIGTGKKITLECSQTMGHDKMYWYQQDPGMELHLIHYSYGVNSTEKGDLSSESTVSRIRTEHFPLTLESARPSHTSQYLCASSESVKTGELFFGEGSRLTVL.

This clonotype was seen many times. The V and J genes are TRBV12-3 or TRBV12-4 and TRBJ2-1; 7 nucleotides align to TRBD2. Unmatched junction bases numbered 8, after V lost 6 bases and J lost 0 bases. This CDR3 spans 16 amino acids. The CDR3 DNA reads as TGTGCCAGCAGAGGACTAGAGGGCCGCTCCTACAATGAGCAGTTCTTC. This sequence encodes CASRGLEGRSYNEQFF.

This clonotype was counted at least ten times. V usage is TRBV7-9 and J usage is TRBJ2-1; D gene unclear. V was clipped by 5 bases and J by 0 bases, with 11 bases between them. CDR1 SEHNR and CDR2 FQNEAQ come from the germline V gene (reference sequence). CDR3 length equals 15 residues. The CDR3 DNA reads as TGTGCCAGCAGCCCCCAGGCCCGCTCCTACAATGAGCAGTTCTTC. Translated, it gives CASSPQARSYNEQFF.

This clonotype was picked up many times. This chain links TRBV7-9 with TRBJ1-1; a possible D gene is TRBD1 (6 bases). The CDR3 is 16 residues long. The germline gives CDR1 SEHNR, CDR2 FQNEAQ (reference sequence). V lost 5 bases and J 4 bases, leaving 20 bases between the germline ends. The CDR3 DNA is TGTGCCAGCAGCCCCCAGAGTGCCAGGGGAGGCACTGAAGCTTTCTTT. Protein product: CASSPQSARGGTEAFF.

There are many counts of this clonotype. The chain carries TRBV20-1 and TRBJ2-3; D is uncertain. The germline V gene has CDR1 DFQATT and CDR2 SNEGSKA (reference sequence). The CDR3 loop spans 13 amino acids. V dropped 1 base and J dropped 6 bases, with 11 bases sitting between them. CDR3 loop: CSARVAGPDTQYF. As DNA, the CDR3 is TGCAGTGCTAGAGTGGCCGGTCCGGATACGCAGTATTTT.

This clonotype was counted at least ten times. V gene TRBV19 combines with J gene TRBJ2-5, with unresolved D. Germline CDR1 LNHDA, CDR2 SQIVND (reference sequence). Trimming stripped 5 bases from V and 2 bases from J, with 9 bases between. The CDR3 runs to 13 residues. CDR3 region: CASSGSLQETQYF. The CDR3 coding sequence is TGTGCCAGTAGTGGCAGTCTTCAAGAGACCCAGTACTTC.

This clonotype was detected a few times. The chain recombines TRBV5-1 with TRBJ2-7, with D possibly matching TRBD1 (5 bases). The V gene's germline CDR1 is SGHRS and CDR2 YFSETQ. V gave up 0 bases and J gave up 4 bases, with 11 bases separating them. This CDR3 contains 14 residues. Here the CDR3 DNA reads TGCGCCAGCAGCTTGGGCAGGGTCACGTACGAGCAGTACTTC. This sequence encodes CASSLGRVTYEQYF.

This rearrangement joins TRBV19 to TRBJ1-1; no firm D call. The V end lost 8 bases, the J end lost 1 base, and 8 bases lay between the germline ends. This CDR3 has 12 amino acids. Germline V lookup: CDR1 LNHDA, CDR2 SQIVND (reference sequence). CDR3 in amino acids: CASGDSNTEAFF. For the CDR3, the DNA is TGTGCCAGTGGTGACTCGAACACTGAAGCTTTCTTT.

This clonotype has a count of ten or more. The chain is built from TRBV2 and TRBJ1-2; no definite D call. Germline CDR1 and CDR2: SNHLY and FYNNEI. The CDR3 runs 14 residues. Trimming shortened V by 5 bases and J by 3 bases, and 13 bases separated the two germline ends. CDR3 in DNA: TGTGCCAGCAGTCTGCCTCCCGAGTACTATGGCTACACCTTC. It yields the protein CASSLPPEYYGYTF.

There are many counts of this clonotype. V is TRBV7-2 and J is TRBJ1-4, with TRBD1 matching 8 bases. The CDR3 length is 14 residues. Germline CDR1 and CDR2: SGHTA and FQGNSA. With V trimmed by 5 bases and J by 6 bases, 5 bases remained unmatched. The DNA of the CDR3 is TGTGCCAGCAGCCTGGACAGGGCCCATGAAAAACTGTTTTTT. Amino acid sequence: CASSLDRAHEKLFF.

This clonotype was picked up many times. The J gene is TRBJ2-7, the V gene TRBV28; a possible D gene is TRBD1 (5 bases). V was trimmed by 3 bases and J by 7 bases, leaving 22 bases between them. Germline values: CDR1 MDHEN, CDR2 SYDVKM. The CDR3 is 16 residues long. The CDR3 DNA is TGTGCCAGCAGTTTCGGTTTCCAGGCAGGGTGGTGGGAGCAGTACTTC. Translated, it gives CASSFGFQAGWWEQYF.

This clonotype was counted many times. V and J are TRBV3-1 and TRBJ1-5; D gene uncertain. The CDR3 loop spans 14 amino acids. The germline CDR1 and CDR2 sequences are LGHDT and YNNKEL (reference sequence). The V end lost 0 bases, the J end lost 9 bases, and 12 bases lay between the germline ends. CDR3 residues: CASSQDLGIRPQHF. The CDR3 coding sequence is TGTGCCAGCAGCCAAGATCTAGGGATTCGGCCCCAGCATTTT.

At least ten counts were recorded for this clonotype. This chain connects TRBV29-1 to TRBJ2-1, with 14 bases identical to TRBD2. V trimming: 6 bases; J trimming: 3 bases; junction bases outside the gene matches: 7. CDR1 and CDR2 from the germline V gene are SQVTM and ANQGSEA. The CDR3 has 16 residues. CDR3 region: CSVHRLAGGLYNEQFF. The CDR3 coding sequence is TGCAGCGTCCATCGACTAGCGGGGGGGCTCTACAATGAGCAGTTCTTC.

This clonotype was detected ten times or more. The chain has TRBV20-1 and TRBJ2-1; 7 bases align to TRBD1. The CDR3 sequence is 17 residues long. Germline CDR1 and CDR2: DFQATT and SNEGSKA (reference sequence). V lost 0 bases and J lost 1; bases outside the gene matches: 9. The CDR3 DNA reads TGCAGTGCTAGAGATACAACAGGGGCCGTATCCTACAATGAGCAGTTCTTC. Translated: CSARDTTGAVSYNEQFF.